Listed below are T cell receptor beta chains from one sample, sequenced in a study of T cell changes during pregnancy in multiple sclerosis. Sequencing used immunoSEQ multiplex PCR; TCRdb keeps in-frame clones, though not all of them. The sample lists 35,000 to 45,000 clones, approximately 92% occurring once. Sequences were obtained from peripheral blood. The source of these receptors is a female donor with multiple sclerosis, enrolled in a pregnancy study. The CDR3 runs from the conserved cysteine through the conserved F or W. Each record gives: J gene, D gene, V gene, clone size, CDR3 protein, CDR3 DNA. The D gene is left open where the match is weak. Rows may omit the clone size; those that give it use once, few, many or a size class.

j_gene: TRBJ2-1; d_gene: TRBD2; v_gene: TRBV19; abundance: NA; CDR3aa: CASKKLAGEEGNEQFF; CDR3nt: TGTGCCAGTAAAAAACTAGCGGGAGAGGAGGGCAATGAGCAGTTCTTC
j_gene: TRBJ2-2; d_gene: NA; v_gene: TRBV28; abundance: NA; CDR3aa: CASNDGGELFF; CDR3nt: TGTGCCAGCAATGATGGCGGGGAGCTGTTTTTT
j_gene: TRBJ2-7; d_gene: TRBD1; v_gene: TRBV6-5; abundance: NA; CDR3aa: CASSYGTGVYYEQYF; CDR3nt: TGTGCCAGCAGTTACGGGACAGGGGTTTACTACGAGCAGTACTTC
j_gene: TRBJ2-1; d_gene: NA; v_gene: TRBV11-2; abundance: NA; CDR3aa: CASSLEETPFNEQFF; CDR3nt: TGTGCCAGCAGCTTAGAGGAGACTCCTTTCAATGAGCAGTTCTTC
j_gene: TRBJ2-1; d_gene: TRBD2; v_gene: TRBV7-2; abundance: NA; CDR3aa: CASSLVSGTIYNEQFF; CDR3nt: TGTGCCAGCAGCTTAGTGTCCGGGACTATCTACAATGAGCAGTTCTTC
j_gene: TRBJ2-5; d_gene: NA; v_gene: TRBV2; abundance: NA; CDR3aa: CASSEQYTQETQYF; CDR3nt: TGTGCCAGCAGTGAACAGTACACCCAAGAGACCCAGTACTTC
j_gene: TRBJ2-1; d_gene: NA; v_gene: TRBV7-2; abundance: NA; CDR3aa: CASSLRRGDEQFF; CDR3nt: TGTGCCAGCAGCTTACGACGCGGGGATGAGCAGTTCTTC
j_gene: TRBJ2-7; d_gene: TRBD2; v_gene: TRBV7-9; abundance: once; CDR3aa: CAIGTSGSEQYF; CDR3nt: TGTGCCATTGGGACTAGCGGGAGCGAGCAGTACTTC
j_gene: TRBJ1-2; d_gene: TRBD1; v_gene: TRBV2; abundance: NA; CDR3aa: CASSMDRFYGYTF; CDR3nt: TGTGCCAGCAGCATGGACAGGTTCTATGGCTACACCTTC
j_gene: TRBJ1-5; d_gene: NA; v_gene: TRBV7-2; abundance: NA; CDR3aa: CASSPLGQNNQPQHF; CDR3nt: TGTGCCAGCAGCCCTCTAGGACAGAACAATCAGCCCCAGCATTTT
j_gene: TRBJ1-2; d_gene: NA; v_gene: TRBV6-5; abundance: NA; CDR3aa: CASSYSRLGRNYGYTF; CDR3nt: TGTGCCAGCAGTTACTCGAGGTTGGGACGAAACTATGGCTACACCTTC
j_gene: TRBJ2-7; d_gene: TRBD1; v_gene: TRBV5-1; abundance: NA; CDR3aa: CASREGDRGYEQYF; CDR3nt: TGCGCCAGCCGTGAAGGGGACAGGGGCTACGAGCAGTACTTC
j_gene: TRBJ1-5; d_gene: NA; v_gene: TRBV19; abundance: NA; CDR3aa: CASTGHQDQPQHF; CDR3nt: TGTGCCAGTACGGGACACCAAGATCAGCCCCAGCATTTT
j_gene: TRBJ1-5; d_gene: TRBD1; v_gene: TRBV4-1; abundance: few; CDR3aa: CASSPTGVSNQPQHF; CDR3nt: TGCGCCAGCAGCCCGACAGGGGTTAGCAATCAGCCCCAGCATTTT
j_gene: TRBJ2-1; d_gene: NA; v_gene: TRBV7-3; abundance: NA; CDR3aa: CASSSALLGSEQFF; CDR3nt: TGTGCCAGCAGCTCCGCCTTACTAGGTAGTGAGCAGTTCTTC
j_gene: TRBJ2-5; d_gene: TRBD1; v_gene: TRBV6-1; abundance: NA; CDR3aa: CASSEWGTESQETQYF; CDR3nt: TGTGCCAGCAGTGAATGGGGGACAGAATCCCAAGAGACCCAGTACTTC
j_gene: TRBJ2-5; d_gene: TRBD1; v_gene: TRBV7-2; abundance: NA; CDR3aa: CASSFDGTGGLETQYF; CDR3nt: TGTGCCAGCAGTTTTGACGGGACAGGGGGTCTTGAGACCCAGTACTTC
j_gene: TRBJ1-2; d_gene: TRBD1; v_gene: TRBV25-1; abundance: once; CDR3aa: CASTGTGSLLGGYTF; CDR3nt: TGTGCCAGCACCGGGACAGGGTCCCTCTTAGGGGGCTACACCTTC
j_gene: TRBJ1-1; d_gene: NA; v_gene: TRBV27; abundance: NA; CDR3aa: CASSSGAGEAFF; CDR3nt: TGTGCCAGCAGTTCGGGGGCAGGGGAAGCTTTCTTT
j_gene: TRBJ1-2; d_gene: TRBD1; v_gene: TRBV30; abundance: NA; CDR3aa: CAWGQGNYGYTF; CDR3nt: TGTGCCTGGGGACAGGGGAACTATGGCTACACCTTC
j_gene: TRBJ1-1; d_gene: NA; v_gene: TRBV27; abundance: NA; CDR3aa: CASSLFGVTEAFF; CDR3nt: TGTGCCAGCAGTTTATTCGGGGTCACTGAAGCTTTCTTT
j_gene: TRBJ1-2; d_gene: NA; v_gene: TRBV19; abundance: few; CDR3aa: CASSIDLGIGDYGYTF; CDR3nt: TGTGCCAGTAGTATAGATCTTGGGATAGGCGACTATGGCTACACCTTC
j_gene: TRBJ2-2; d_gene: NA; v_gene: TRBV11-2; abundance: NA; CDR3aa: CASRVSGSNTGELFF; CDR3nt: TGTGCCAGTCGGGTTAGCGGTTCGAACACCGGGGAGCTGTTTTTT
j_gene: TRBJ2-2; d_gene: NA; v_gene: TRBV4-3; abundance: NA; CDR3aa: CASSQVQNTGELFF; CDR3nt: TGCGCCAGCAGCCAAGTCCAGAACACCGGGGAGCTGTTTTTT
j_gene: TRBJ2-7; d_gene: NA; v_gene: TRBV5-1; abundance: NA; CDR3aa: CASSLESSFLYEQYF; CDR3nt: TGCGCCAGCAGCTTGGAGTCTAGTTTTCTCTACGAGCAGTACTTC
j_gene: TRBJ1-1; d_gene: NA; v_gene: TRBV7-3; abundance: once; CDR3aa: CASSLVGGDTEAFF; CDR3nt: TGTGCCAGCAGCTTAGTAGGGGGGGACACTGAAGCTTTCTTT
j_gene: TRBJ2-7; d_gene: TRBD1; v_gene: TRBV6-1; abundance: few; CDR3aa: CATGQGGYEQYF; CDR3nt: TGTGCCACCGGACAGGGGGGCTACGAGCAGTACTTC
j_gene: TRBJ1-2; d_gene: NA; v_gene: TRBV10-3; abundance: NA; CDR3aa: CAMAQDSGYGYTF; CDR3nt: TGTGCCATGGCCCAGGATTCGGGCTATGGCTACACCTTC
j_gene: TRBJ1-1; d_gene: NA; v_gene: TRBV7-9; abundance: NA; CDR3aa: CASSLKELRTEAFF; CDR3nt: TGTGCCAGCAGCCTCAAGGAGTTAAGGACTGAAGCTTTCTTT
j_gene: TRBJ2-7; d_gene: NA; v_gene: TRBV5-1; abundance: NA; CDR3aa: CASSLTDYEQYF; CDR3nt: TGCGCCAGCAGCTTGACAGACTACGAGCAGTACTTC
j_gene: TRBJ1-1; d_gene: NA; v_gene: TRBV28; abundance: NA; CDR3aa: CASSFLDRNTEAFF; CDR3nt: TGTGCCAGCAGTTTCCTCGACAGGAACACTGAAGCTTTCTTT